Described below is a single T cell receptor beta chain sequence and its context. Antigen specificity is unknown. The source of the sample is a study of T cell repertoires in cytomegalovirus infection. The overall study: A matching HLA type, together with CMV infection, was signaled by public TCR beta signatures.

V was clipped by 5 bases and J by 3 bases, with 8 bases between them. The CDR3 sequence is 12 residues long. Germline values: CDR1 LNHDA, CDR2 SQIVND (reference sequence). A single record per CDR3 protein comes from TCRdb applying MiXCR to the reads. The repertoire holds under 150,000 distinct CDR3 sequences, with more than 7% as singletons. Overall study results and limits: Carriers of CMV plus the relevant HLA were identified by cumulative public TCR beta family frequency.

The TCR comes from a human donor in good health (CMV status not recorded). Some clones in this sample may be carry-over from other donors' samples. The material sequenced was PBMCs. The chain is built from TRBV19 and TRBJ2-7; D gene unclear. The CDR3 coding sequence is TGTGCCAGTAGTGCGCCAAACTACGAGCAGTACTTC. Amino acid sequence: CASSAPNYEQYF. Supplemented by reference TRBV19 and TRBJ2-7, the full variable domain reads DGGITQSPKYLFRKEGQNVTLSCEQNLNHDAMYWYRQDPGQGLRLIYYSQIVNDFQKGDIAEGYSVSREKKESFPLTVTSAQKNPTAFYLCASSAPNYEQYFGPGTRLTVT.